What follows are 26 T cell receptor beta chains derived from one specimen sequenced in a study of T cell clusters in autoimmune cytopenias. One tube held mixed TRB-A and TRB-B primer pools for touch-down PCR. No DNA is given; TCRdb re-called the multiplex PCR reads and lists each CDR3 protein once. This table lists several thousand distinct CDR3 sequences. Each sample's input was around 270 ng genomic DNA, some 34,000 genome equivalents. These sequences were also reported in another study, on T cell repertoires in aging, cancer and after chemotherapy.

Source material: peripheral blood. The receptors were sampled from a human donor with chronic lymphocytic leukemia. The donor label of this sample is uncertain.

The rearrangement links TRBV18 to TRBJ2-2; the TCRdb D gene call, TRBD1, has no DNA to confirm it. There are 16 residues in the CDR3. CDR1 and CDR2 (germline): KGHSH, LQKENI. The CDR3 loop reads CASSPSGGLNTGELFF.

The V gene is TRBV19, the J gene TRBJ2-1; without DNA, the TCRdb call of TRBD2 cannot be checked. Germline CDR1 is LNHDA and CDR2 is SQIVND (reference sequence). The CDR3 is made up of 15 amino acids. The CDR3 is CASRTLSSGYNEQFF.

This clonotype ranks as medium-sized in terms of frequency. The rearrangement links TRBV18 to TRBJ2-7; as DNA is missing, the TRBD2 call by TCRdb cannot be tested. This CDR3 has 14 residues. The germline V gene has CDR1 KGHSH and CDR2 LQKENI. The CDR3: CASSSGGLPYEQYF.

The V gene is TRBV24-1, the J gene TRBJ2-1. CDR1 and CDR2 from the germline V gene are KGHDR and SFDVKD. This CDR3 spans 14 amino acids. The CDR3 is CATSGDSSYNEQFF.

This clonotype is called medium-sized based on its frequency. The chain is built from TRBV11-3 and TRBJ2-7; TCRdb's D gene call, TRBD1, goes unchecked for lack of DNA. CDR3 length: 14 amino acids. Germline assignment: CDR1 SGHNT and CDR2 YENEEA. CDR3 sequence: CASSGTASSYEQYF.

The CDR3: CATETVTTNTGELFF. The chain joins TRBV24-1 to TRBJ2-2; checking the TCRdb D call of TRBD1 is not possible without DNA. Germline CDR1 KGHDR, CDR2 SFDVKD. The CDR3 extends over 15 amino acids.

V usage is TRBV6-1 and J usage is TRBJ1-2; TCRdb selects TRBD1, and the lack of DNA leaves this call unchecked. The CDR3 contains 15 residues. CDR1 and CDR2 from the germline V gene are MNHNS and SASEGT. CDR3 region: CASSERGTGHYGYTF.

This chain joins TRBV6-1 and TRBJ1-2; TCRdb designates TRBD1, a call that cannot be tested without DNA. This CDR3 comprises 15 residues. Per germline, CDR1 MNHNS and CDR2 SASEGT. The CDR3 reads CASRGQGARSYGYTF.

This clonotype is called medium-sized based on its frequency. The V and J genes are TRBV11-3 and TRBJ2-5; the TCRdb D gene call, TRBD1, has no DNA to confirm it. Germline CDR1 SGHNT, CDR2 YENEEA. The CDR3 has 11 residues. Here the CDR3 reads CASSLGDRRYF.

This rearrangement joins TRBV6-6 to TRBJ1-5; without DNA, the TCRdb call of TRBD1 cannot be checked. This CDR3 region has 14 residues. Germline assignment: CDR1 MNHNY and CDR2 SVGAGI (reference sequence). CDR3 sequence reads: CAIGTLNSNQPQHF.

The rearrangement joins TRBV28 to TRBJ1-5. CDR3 length equals 18 residues. Germline CDR1 MDHEN, CDR2 SYDVKM. The CDR3 is CASSFPSGTSFPNQPQHF.

The chain has TRBV6-5 and TRBJ1-4; there is no DNA to check the TCRdb D call of TRBD1. CDR1 MNHEY and CDR2 SVGAGI come from the germline V gene. The CDR3 runs 15 residues. The CDR3 protein is CASSYTGGRHEKLFF.

The V call is TRBV5-4, the J call TRBJ2-5; TCRdb lists TRBD1, though no DNA is available to test this call. CDR3 length: 14 residues. Germline V gene data show CDR1 as SGHNT and CDR2 as YYREEE (reference sequence). This CDR3 is CTSSLGGRQETQYF.

The chain uses TRBV5-1 and TRBJ2-3; the TCRdb D gene call, TRBD2, has no DNA to confirm it. The CDR3 runs to 16 residues. CDR1 is SGHRS, CDR2 YFSETQ, per germline. The CDR3 protein is CASSPRTSGYTDTQYF.

The chain couples TRBV5-4 to TRBJ2-1; the D call of TRBD1 rests on TCRdb alone, since no DNA is present to check it. The CDR3 contains 18 residues. Looked up from germline, CDR1 is SGHNT and CDR2 is YYREEE (reference sequence). CDR3 amino acids: CASSPAAGGSRSYNEQFF.

The genes are TRBV12-3 or TRBV12-4 and TRBJ1-3; absent DNA, TCRdb's TRBD1 call cannot be checked. This CDR3 comprises 15 residues. CDR3 in amino acids: CASSPQGFSGNTIYF.

The chain couples TRBV9 to TRBJ1-4; without DNA, the TCRdb call of TRBD1 cannot be checked. The V gene's germline CDR1 is SGDLS and CDR2 YYNGEE. The CDR3 runs 15 residues. CDR3 region: CASSVGGTGGEKLFF.

The J gene is TRBJ1-6, the V gene TRBV19; the TCRdb call, TRBD1, lacks DNA for checking. The germline gives CDR1 LNHDA, CDR2 SQIVND (reference sequence). The CDR3 sequence is 15 residues long. The CDR3 loop is CASTFSAGAGSPLHF.

The rearrangement joins TRBV11-2 to TRBJ1-2; TCRdb gives TRBD1 as the D gene, but with no DNA this cannot be confirmed. The CDR3 is 14 residues long. Germline V gene sequence: CDR1 SGHAT, CDR2 FQNNGV. This chain's CDR3 is CASSLVWGGGGYTF.

Considering frequency, this clonotype is medium-sized (0.01 to 0.1%). V and J are TRBV29-1 and TRBJ2-7; without DNA, the TCRdb call of TRBD1 cannot be checked. CDR3 length: 14 residues. Germline V gives CDR1 SQVTM, CDR2 ANQGSEA. CDR3 region: CSVNPGPWGYEQYF.

The rearrangement uses TRBV20-1 and TRBJ1-1. CDR3 length: 15 residues. Germline V gene lookup returns CDR1 DFQATT and CDR2 SNEGSKA (reference sequence). The CDR3 sequence is CSARDPNRLGTEAFF.

The gene calls are TRBV12-3 or TRBV12-4 and TRBJ2-2. This CDR3 comprises 14 residues. CDR3 region: CASSLDANTGELFF.

Its frequency marks this clonotype as medium-sized (0.01 to 0.1%). This chain uses TRBV11-1 with TRBJ2-2; absent DNA, TCRdb's TRBD1 call cannot be checked. Germline CDR1 reads SGHAT; CDR2 reads FQDESV (reference sequence). The CDR3 runs 17 residues. CDR3 region: CASSLAQAGTDTGELFF.

The chain links TRBV11-2 to TRBJ2-6; TCRdb gives TRBD1 as the D gene, but with no DNA this cannot be confirmed. The germline CDR1 and CDR2 sequences are SGHAT and FQNNGV. This CDR3 comprises 15 residues. CDR3 loop: CASSRTGAGANVLTF. The whole variable domain, filled in from reference TRBV11-2 and TRBJ2-6, reads EAGVAQSPRYKIIEKRQSVAFWCNPISGHATLYWYQQILGQGPKLLIQFQNNGVVDDSQLPKDRFSAERLKGVDSTLKIQPAKLEDSAVYLCASSRTGAGANVLTFGAGSRLTVL.

The V gene is TRBV12-3 or TRBV12-4, the J gene TRBJ2-5. The CDR3 has 15 residues. CDR3 amino acids: CASSLWGSSSETQYF.

This clonotype counts as medium-sized by frequency. This chain uses TRBV19 with TRBJ1-6; TCRdb names TRBD1, which stays unverified in the absence of DNA. CDR1 and CDR2 from the germline V gene are LNHDA and SQIVND (reference sequence). This CDR3 has 16 residues. The CDR3 here is CASSPMTGAYNSPLHF.